One and the same sample provided the 10 T cell receptor beta chains below, sequenced in a study of molecular identifiers for immune sequencing clone quantification (dated by TCRdb to 2017 to 2018). The protocol used for the library was PCR. The listed sequencing device is NextSeq 500. TCRdb ran its own pipeline on the public reads, namely fastp trimming at Q25 and MiXCR clone calling, and kept in-frame beta chains. CDR3 protein sequences are deduplicated, and each keeps its most common genes and DNA. The sample yields around 100,000 distinct CDR3 sequences; roughly 38% were counted once. Around 3.9% of the sample goes to the ten largest clones. Sequenced: naive CD8+ T cells from blood, with Jurkat cell RNA spiked in. In light of the paper, this sample's cell subset or site label describes: FACS-sorted CD8+CD4-CCR7+CD45RA+ naive T cells. These receptors all stem from a human donor in good health. Some libraries in this study had Jurkat cell RNA spiked in.

Note on this clonotype: A clone one base away is much larger, so this may be a read error. This chain joins TRBV24-1 and TRBJ1-5; D gene uncertain. The germline V gene encodes CDR1 KGHDR and CDR2 SFDVKD. The CDR3 loop spans 14 amino acids. The chain's CDR3 is CATCDQQRVAPQHF. CDR3 DNA: TGTGCCACCTGTGATCAACAGAGAGTGGCGCCCCAGCATTTT.

About this clonotype: This may be a read error: a much more frequent sequence differs by one nucleotide. CDR3 residues: CASSPPQSGYEKLFF. In nucleotides, the CDR3 is TGTGCCAGCAGCCCACCCCAGTCGGGCTATGAAAAACTGTTTTTT. V usage is TRBV7-6 and J usage is TRBJ1-4; no definite D call. The CDR3 length is 15 residues. CDR1 and CDR2 from the germline V gene are SGHVS and FNYEAQ. V shed 5 bases and J shed 6 bases, with 16 bases lying between them.

The chain links TRBV6-2 or TRBV6-3 to TRBJ2-3; TRBD1 agrees at 8 bases. V trimming: 3 bases; J trimming: 3 bases; junction bases outside the gene matches: 5. Germline CDR1 MNHEY, CDR2 SVGEGT. This CDR3 contains 15 residues. DNA of the CDR3: TGTGCCAGCAGTTATTGGACAGGGATGACAGATACGCAGTATTTT. Translated: CASSYWTGMTDTQYF.

The sample holds one count of this clonotype. This rearrangement joins TRBV12-3 or TRBV12-4 to TRBJ2-3, with 9 nucleotides matching TRBD1. V lost 5 bases, J lost 6 bases, and 12 bases stayed unmatched. The CDR3 is made up of 16 amino acids. DNA for the CDR3: TGTGCCAGCAGTCAACGGGACAGGGAGCTTTGGGATACGCAGTATTTT. Protein: CASSQRDRELWDTQYF.

This chain uses TRBV3-1 with TRBJ2-5, with TRBD2 matching over 8 bases. The V gene end was trimmed by 6 bases and the J gene end by 7 bases; junction bases not matched to a gene: 13. The germline gives CDR1 LGHDT, CDR2 YNNKEL (reference sequence). The CDR3 has 15 residues. The CDR3: CASRDPAGEGGTQYF. The CDR3 nucleotides are TGTGCCAGCAGGGACCCAGCGGGAGAAGGAGGGACCCAGTACTTC.

This clonotype was observed a few times. This chain connects TRBV19 to TRBJ1-4; D is uncertain. Trimming removed 8 bases from V and 4 bases from J, with 5 bases in between. The CDR3 runs to 11 residues. In germline, CDR1 is LNHDA, CDR2 SQIVND (reference sequence). The CDR3 protein is CASSHNEKLFF. Written as DNA, the CDR3 is TGTGCCAGTTCACATAATGAAAAACTGTTTTTT.

Turning to this clonotype: A read error may be the cause here, since a much bigger clone is one base away. The chain carries TRBV6-5 and TRBJ1-2; D not resolved. Germline V gene lookup returns CDR1 MNHEY and CDR2 SVGAGI. The CDR3 runs 14 residues. The CDR3 nucleotides read TGTGCCATCAGTTACTCCAGGAGAGAATATGGCTACACCTTC. Amino acid sequence: CAISYSRREYGYTF.

The chain has TRBV3-1 and TRBJ2-7, with a weak D call TRBD1 (5 bases). This CDR3 comprises 15 residues. V was cut by 0 bases and J by 4 bases, with 13 bases left in between. CDR1 and CDR2 from the germline V gene are LGHDT and YNNKEL (reference sequence). CDR3 sequence (DNA): TGTGCCAGCAGCCAAGATTGGGGCGAATTATACGAGCAGTACTTC. Protein product: CASSQDWGELYEQYF.

This clonotype was detected ten times or more. The chain uses TRBV28 and TRBJ2-1, with D perhaps matching TRBD2 (5 bases). V was clipped by 4 bases and J by 8 bases, with 15 bases between them. Germline CDR1 MDHEN, CDR2 SYDVKM. This CDR3 is built from 14 residues. CDR3 loop: CASSSRTSHDEQFF. The CDR3 coding sequence is TGTGCCAGCAGTTCCCGGACTTCCCACGATGAGCAGTTCTTC. The full variable domain, its missing parts supplied by reference TRBV28 and TRBJ2-1, is DVKVTQSSRYLVKRTGEKVFLECVQDMDHENMFWYRQDPGLGLRLIYFSYDVKMKEKGDIPEGYSVSREKKERFSLILESASTNQTSMYLCASSSRTSHDEQFFGPGTRLTVL.

With respect to this clonotype: Sequence at one end of the junction differs from germline and may be a read error. The chain links TRBV4-3 to TRBJ2-3, with 10 bases aligning to TRBD2. Germline V lookup: CDR1 LGHNA, CDR2 YSLEER. The CDR3 contains 16 residues. The CDR3 DNA reads TGCGCCAGCGGCCAAGATCTAGCGGGAGTGGGTGATACGCAGTATTTT. It translates to CASGQDLAGVGDTQYF.